This T cell receptor (beta chain) originates from a study of T cells after yellow fever vaccination (dated by TCRdb to between 2017 and 2020). The study in broad terms: The SMART-Seq v4 Ultra Low Input RNA kit was used to prepare libraries from fractions with low cell numbers. Blood was collected at multiple timepoints before and after primary and secondary immunization, and bulk PBMC replicates and cell subsets were isolated. To follow T-cell clones before and after both primary and booster YFV17D yellow fever vaccination, bulk TCR alpha and beta repertoires underwent longitudinal sequencing. The cohort comprised two healthy male donors, one aged 18 to 29 and one aged 30 to 39 years. The research as a whole found: After the booster, most of the clones that had expanded following primary vaccination were detected again (just under 97% of CD4 and around 90% of CD8), which suggests that memory was broadly maintained. Only a couple of donors were included in the study, so the extent to which the findings can be generalized is limited. FACS-sorted repertoires could contain abundant contaminating clonotypes from the bulk population, so computational filtering was required. The secondary T-cell response was found to be weaker but faster than the primary response, with a peak reached on day 5 rather than on day 15. A small fraction of clonotypes showed up in both the CD4 and CD8 compartments, probably as a result of convergent recombination.

V and J lose 6 bases and 9 bases, and a span of 19 bases separates them. The CDR3, from cysteine to phenylalanine, totals 14 residues. Kept here is only the CDR3 DNA, which spans 42 bases and is read in frame from base 1. The CDR1 and CDR2 encoded by the germline V gene are KGHSH and LQKENI. Comment on this clonotype: Its antigen has not been determined. Base-call qualities are not available, and no considerably larger clone is one nucleotide away.

The instrument given in TCRdb is Illumina NovaSeq 6000. Synthesis of TCR cDNA relied on 5'RACE template switching, a step that introduced a universal primer site along with unique molecular identifiers. cDNA synthesis was primed from both the TCR alpha and TCR beta constant segments. Library amplification used two PCR steps, and the second PCR step added sample barcodes and sequencing adapters. Sequencing of the libraries was done on either Illumina HiSeq 2500 (2x100 bp) or NovaSeq (2x150 bp). In the paper's pipeline: MIGEC was used to demultiplex reads and collapse the reads into UMI consensus sequences, and MiXCR was used for V(D)J alignment. Vaccine-responding clonotypes were identified with edgeR using replicate PBMC samples, with FDR below 0.01 and a log2 fold change above 5 up to day 15 being required. Bulk clonotypes were assigned CD4 or CD8 identity according to which sequenced CD4 or CD8 repertoire held them at higher abundance. TCRdb reprocessed the public reads (quality trimming at Q25 with fastp, clone calling with MiXCR) and kept in-frame beta chains. Rows matching on CDR3 protein sequence are summarized as one entry with the most common DNA and genes. The V and J calls were not made by the authors but by TCRdb's processing. Counted in this sample were some 320,000 distinct CDR3 sequences; less than 9.5% of them appeared once. In total, the top ten clones hold 3% to 4% of the sample.

Sample treatment or condition, as interpreted from the label and publication: live attenuated yellow fever vaccine strain. PBMCs were isolated from peripheral blood using a standard Ficoll-Paque protocol. Dynabeads CD4 and CD8 positive selection kits were used to isolate CD4 and CD8 T-cell fractions. TriZol was used to extract RNA from bulk PBMCs, CD4 and CD8 fractions, and dextramer-positive and dextramer-negative fractions. The origin of this receptor is a young man who received the YFV17D yellow fever vaccine. This receptor chain uses TRBV18 and TRBJ2-3, with the D assignment possibly TRBD1 or TRBD2, given 5 matching bases for each. This sample comprised CD4+ T cells sorted from PBMCs, obtained 5 days after the yellow fever booster vaccination. The nucleotide sequence is given as TGTGCCAGCTCGTCTTCCGGGGCTGCGAGGACGCAGTATTTT. Its protein product is CASSSSGAARTQYF.